This is a list of T cell receptor beta chains from one sample in a study of cytomegalovirus exposure and HLA in healthy donors. Profiled with immunoSEQ multiplex PCR; TCRdb holds only in-frame clones, not every one. The data show 90,000 to 150,000 clones, around 88% seen once. Sample: PBMCs. All receptors derive from a man in his late teens or twenties in good health and CMV-seronegative. CDR3s include the opening cysteine and the closing phenylalanine or tryptophan. Each record gives: CDR3 DNA, CDR3 protein, V gene, D gene, clone size, J gene. The D gene is left open where the match is weak. Part of the rows lack a size; the others show once, few, many or a class for expanded clones.

cdr3_nt: TGTGCCAGCAGACCGGGACAGGGAAGGTCTGGCTACACCTTC
cdr3_aa: CASRPGQGRSGYTF
v_call: TRBV27
d_call: TRBD1
clone_size: .
j_call: TRBJ1-2

cdr3_nt: TGCGCCAGCAGTGAGTTCAACTCTGGAAACACCATATATTTT
cdr3_aa: CASSEFNSGNTIYF
v_call: TRBV10-1
d_call: .
clone_size: .
j_call: TRBJ1-3

cdr3_nt: TGTGCCAGCAGTGAAGCCGGGTATGGCTACACCTTC
cdr3_aa: CASSEAGYGYTF
v_call: TRBV2
d_call: .
clone_size: few
j_call: TRBJ1-2

cdr3_nt: TGCGCCAGCAGCTTGGATGGCAGGGGAATAGGCGAGCAGTACTTC
cdr3_aa: CASSLDGRGIGEQYF
v_call: TRBV5-1
d_call: .
clone_size: .
j_call: TRBJ2-7

cdr3_nt: TGTGCCAGCAGTCGGGACAGTGACTACGAGCAGTACTTC
cdr3_aa: CASSRDSDYEQYF
v_call: TRBV2
d_call: TRBD1
clone_size: once
j_call: TRBJ2-7

cdr3_nt: TGTGCCAGCAGCTTGGGGCAGGGATCAGATACGCAGTATTTT
cdr3_aa: CASSLGQGSDTQYF
v_call: TRBV5-4
d_call: .
clone_size: .
j_call: TRBJ2-3

cdr3_nt: TGTGCCACCAGCAAAGGGCAGGGATCCTACGAGCAGTACTTC
cdr3_aa: CATSKGQGSYEQYF
v_call: TRBV15
d_call: .
clone_size: .
j_call: TRBJ2-7

cdr3_nt: TGTGCCAGCAGCTTGGCGGGGAATCAGCCCCAGCATTTT
cdr3_aa: CASSLAGNQPQHF
v_call: TRBV5-4
d_call: .
clone_size: .
j_call: TRBJ1-5

cdr3_nt: TGTGCTAGTGGTTTGATCGTGGGGGCGAACACTGAAGCTTTCTTT
cdr3_aa: CASGLIVGANTEAFF
v_call: TRBV12-5
d_call: .
clone_size: .
j_call: TRBJ1-1

cdr3_nt: TGTGCCAGCAACGAGGGGGCTTACCTAGATACGCAGTATTTT
cdr3_aa: CASNEGAYLDTQYF
v_call: TRBV7-9
d_call: TRBD1
clone_size: .
j_call: TRBJ2-3

cdr3_nt: TGTGCCAGTAGTATAGCACTAAACACCGGGGAGCTGTTTTTT
cdr3_aa: CASSIALNTGELFF
v_call: TRBV19
d_call: .
clone_size: .
j_call: TRBJ2-2

cdr3_nt: TGTGCCAGCAGCTTAGATAGCCTCGCCGGTAGGGGCTACACCTTC
cdr3_aa: CASSLDSLAGRGYTF
v_call: TRBV7-2
d_call: .
clone_size: once
j_call: TRBJ1-2

cdr3_nt: TGTGCCAGCAGCTCACAAGCGGGGCGCCAAGAGACCCAGTACTTC
cdr3_aa: CASSSQAGRQETQYF
v_call: TRBV9
d_call: TRBD2
clone_size: .
j_call: TRBJ2-5

cdr3_nt: TGTGCCAGTATTGGGAAAGGGGTTTTGGCGGCTGGGGGCCCTGAAGCTTTCTTT
cdr3_aa: CASIGKGVLAAGGPEAFF
v_call: TRBV19
d_call: .
clone_size: few
j_call: TRBJ1-1

cdr3_nt: TGTGCCAGCAGCCCCTCGGGAGCGGGGGGCTCCGAGCAGTACTTC
cdr3_aa: CASSPSGAGGSEQYF
v_call: TRBV9
d_call: TRBD2
clone_size: .
j_call: TRBJ2-7

cdr3_nt: TGTGCCAGCAGTTCCCGACTAGCGGGACCCCCAGATACGCAGTATTTT
cdr3_aa: CASSSRLAGPPDTQYF
v_call: TRBV27
d_call: TRBD2
clone_size: .
j_call: TRBJ2-3

cdr3_nt: TGTGCCAGCGGTAGGGACAGGGGGCTGGTTGGCTACACCTTC
cdr3_aa: CASGRDRGLVGYTF
v_call: TRBV6-5
d_call: TRBD1
clone_size: .
j_call: TRBJ1-2

cdr3_nt: TGTGCCAGCAGCCCCCAGACAGGGTTGAACACCGGGGAGCTGTTTTTT
cdr3_aa: CASSPQTGLNTGELFF
v_call: TRBV7-2
d_call: TRBD1
clone_size: .
j_call: TRBJ2-2

cdr3_nt: TGCGCCAGCAGCTTGGAACGGCGGGTTGGAAACACCATATATTTT
cdr3_aa: CASSLERRVGNTIYF
v_call: TRBV5-1
d_call: .
clone_size: .
j_call: TRBJ1-3